This T cell receptor (beta chain) was retrieved from a study of shared clonotypes between healthy human individuals. Study outcomes and limitations: Non-shared clonotypes were found to have lower generation probabilities than the clonotypes that were shared by all four of the sorted-subset donors. Only blood was sampled; tissue repertoires likely differ. Sorted-subset sequencing was shown by rarefaction to be incomplete despite large depth.

Deletions cut 2 bases from V and 1 base from J, with 5 bases between. The CDR3 length is 13 residues. Per germline, CDR1 SNHLY and CDR2 FYNNEI. For each subset, genomic DNA was distributed in equal portions over several immunoSEQ plates. Data came from immunoSEQ multiplex PCR; TCRdb stores just in-frame clones and leaves some out. Seen here are 1.4 million or so clones, approximately 98.5% observed once, and the top ten hold about 0.4%. Comments on this clone: What it binds is not known. Different DNA sequences within this sample yield the same CDR3.

What was sequenced was naive CD4+ T cells sorted from blood. Subset specified: CD45RA+ positively selected. V gene TRBV2 combines with J gene TRBJ1-1; D not resolved. This receptor was identified in a man between 25 and 39 years old in good health. The CDR3 protein is CASSENRNTEAFF. Here the CDR3 DNA reads TGTGCCAGCAGTGAAAATCGGAACACTGAAGCTTTCTTT.